A selection of T cell receptor beta chains follows, all from one sample in a study of cytomegalovirus exposure and HLA in healthy donors. Produced via immunoSEQ multiplex PCR; TCRdb's table is partial and in-frame only. The sample shows approximately 100,000 clones, more than 70% of them seen only once. The sequencing sample was made of PBMCs. The receptors were gathered from a woman under 30 in good health and CMV-seronegative. Each CDR3 is given with its conserved first and last residue. D genes are given only for firm matches. Rows may omit the clone size; those that give it use once, few, many or a size class.

J: TRBJ2-2
D: TRBD2
V: TRBV9
size: once
DNA: TGTGCCAGCACCGCTCCGATTAGCGGGGAGAACACCGGGGAGCTGTTTTTT
CDR3: CASTAPISGENTGELFF

J: TRBJ2-5
D: -
V: TRBV18
size: -
DNA: TGTGCCAGCTCACCACCCCAGGAGACCCAGTACTTC
CDR3: CASSPPQETQYF

J: TRBJ2-1
D: -
V: TRBV5-1
size: once
DNA: TGCGCCAGCAGCTCAACCGGGACTGGATACAATGAGCAGTTCTTC
CDR3: CASSSTGTGYNEQFF

J: TRBJ1-2
D: -
V: TRBV5-4
size: -
DNA: TGTGCCAGCAGCTTGTTTACGGGTTTCGGCTACACCTTC
CDR3: CASSLFTGFGYTF

J: TRBJ2-1
D: TRBD1
V: TRBV28
size: -
DNA: TGTGCCAGCAAGCCGTCGGACAGGGTGGCTTCGTACAATGAGCAGTTCTTC
CDR3: CASKPSDRVASYNEQFF

J: TRBJ1-3
D: -
V: TRBV28
size: -
DNA: TGTGCCAGCAGACTCAGGGGAATGCCTGGAAACACCATATATTTT
CDR3: CASRLRGMPGNTIYF

J: TRBJ1-1
D: -
V: TRBV18
size: -
DNA: TGTGCCAGCTCACGACAGACACTAGAAGCTTTCTTT
CDR3: CASSRQTLEAFF

J: TRBJ2-2
D: -
V: TRBV5-1
size: -
DNA: TGCGCCAGCAGCAAGTTTAGGAACACCGGGGAGCTGTTTTTT
CDR3: CASSKFRNTGELFF

J: TRBJ2-4
D: -
V: TRBV19
size: -
DNA: TGTGCCAGTCACCCTGGGGTAGGGGTTGAGTGGGAAAACATTCAGTACTTC
CDR3: CASHPGVGVEWENIQYF

J: TRBJ2-1
D: -
V: TRBV7-2
size: -
DNA: TGTGCCAGCAGCTTAGCAGGGGGTAACTACAATGAGCAGTTCTTC
CDR3: CASSLAGGNYNEQFF

J: TRBJ2-1
D: -
V: TRBV10-3
size: once
DNA: TGTGCCATCAGTGAATGGAGGGTGGAGTCCAATGAGCAGTTCTTC
CDR3: CAISEWRVESNEQFF

J: TRBJ2-3
D: -
V: TRBV27
size: -
DNA: TGTGCCAGCCGGCTAGTTGACACGCAGTATTTT
CDR3: CASRLVDTQYF

J: TRBJ2-1
D: -
V: TRBV9
size: -
DNA: TGTGCCAGCAGCACATCCAGCGCCTACAATGAGCAGTTCTTC
CDR3: CASSTSSAYNEQFF

J: TRBJ2-7
D: TRBD2
V: TRBV9
size: -
DNA: TGTGCCAGCAGCGTCGGACTAGCGGAGACCTACGAGCAGTACTTC
CDR3: CASSVGLAETYEQYF

J: TRBJ2-7
D: TRBD1
V: TRBV9
size: -
DNA: TGTGCCAGCAGCGCAGACAGGGCCGAGCAGTACTTC
CDR3: CASSADRAEQYF

J: TRBJ2-1
D: -
V: TRBV5-4
size: -
DNA: TGTGCCAGCAGTTTTAGCGGCCCGGAGCAGTTCTTC
CDR3: CASSFSGPEQFF

J: TRBJ2-2
D: -
V: TRBV4-1
size: few
DNA: TGCGCCAGCAGCCAAGATGTTGGGAATCAGGGCACCGGGGAGCTGTTTTTT
CDR3: CASSQDVGNQGTGELFF

J: TRBJ2-7
D: -
V: TRBV7-2
size: once
DNA: TGTGCCAGCAGCTCAAACAGGGTAGCCTACGAGCAGTACTTC
CDR3: CASSSNRVAYEQYF

J: TRBJ1-1
D: -
V: TRBV5-4
size: -
DNA: TGTGCCAGCGGACAGCTCAACACTGAAGCTTTCTTT
CDR3: CASGQLNTEAFF

J: TRBJ1-1
D: TRBD1
V: TRBV29-1
size: -
DNA: TGCAGCGTTGAAGATAGGCTCCGGGACAGCCTTGAAGCTTTCTTT
CDR3: CSVEDRLRDSLEAFF

J: TRBJ1-1
D: TRBD1
V: TRBV27
size: -
DNA: TGTGCCAGCAGAGACAGGGTCGACACTGAAGCTTTCTTT
CDR3: CASRDRVDTEAFF